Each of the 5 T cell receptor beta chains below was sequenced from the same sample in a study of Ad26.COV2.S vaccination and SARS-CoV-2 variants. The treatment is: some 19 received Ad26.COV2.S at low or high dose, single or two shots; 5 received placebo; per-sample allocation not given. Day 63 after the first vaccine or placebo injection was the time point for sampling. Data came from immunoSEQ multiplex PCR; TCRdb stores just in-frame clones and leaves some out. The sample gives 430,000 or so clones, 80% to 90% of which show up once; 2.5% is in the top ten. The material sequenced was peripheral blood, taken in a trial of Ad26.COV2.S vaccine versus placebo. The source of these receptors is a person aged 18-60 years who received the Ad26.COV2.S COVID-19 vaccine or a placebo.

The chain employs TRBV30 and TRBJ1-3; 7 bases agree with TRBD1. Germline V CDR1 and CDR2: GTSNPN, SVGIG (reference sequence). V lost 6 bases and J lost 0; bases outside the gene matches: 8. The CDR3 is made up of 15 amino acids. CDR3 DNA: TGTGCCTGCCTGACAGGGTCCTTCTCTGGAAACACCATATATTTT. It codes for CACLTGSFSGNTIYF.

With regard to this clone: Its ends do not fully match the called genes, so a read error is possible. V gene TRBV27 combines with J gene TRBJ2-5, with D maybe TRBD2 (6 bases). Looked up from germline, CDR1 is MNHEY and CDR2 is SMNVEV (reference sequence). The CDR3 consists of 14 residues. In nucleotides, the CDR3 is TGTGCCAGCAGTCCAGTGGACTACCAGGAGACCCAGTACTTC. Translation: CASSPVDYQETQYF.

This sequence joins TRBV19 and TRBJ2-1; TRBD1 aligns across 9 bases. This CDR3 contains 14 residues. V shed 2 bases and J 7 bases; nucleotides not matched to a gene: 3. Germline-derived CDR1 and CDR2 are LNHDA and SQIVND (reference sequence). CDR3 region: CASSIMTGGNEQFF. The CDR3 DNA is TGTGCCAGTAGTATAATGACAGGGGGGAATGAGCAGTTCTTC.

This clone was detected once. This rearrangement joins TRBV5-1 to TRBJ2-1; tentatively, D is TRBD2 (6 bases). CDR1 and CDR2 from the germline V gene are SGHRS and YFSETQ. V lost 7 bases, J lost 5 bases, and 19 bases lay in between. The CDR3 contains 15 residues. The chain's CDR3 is CASEKVGGTHNEQFF. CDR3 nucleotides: TGCGCCAGCGAAAAGGTCGGCGGGACTCACAATGAGCAGTTCTTC. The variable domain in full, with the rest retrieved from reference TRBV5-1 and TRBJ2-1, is KAGVTQTPRYLIKTRGQQVTLSCSPISGHRSVSWYQQTPGQGLQFLFEYFSETQRNKGNFPGRFSGRQFSNSRSEMNVSTLELGDSALYLCASEKVGGTHNEQFFGPGTRLTVL.

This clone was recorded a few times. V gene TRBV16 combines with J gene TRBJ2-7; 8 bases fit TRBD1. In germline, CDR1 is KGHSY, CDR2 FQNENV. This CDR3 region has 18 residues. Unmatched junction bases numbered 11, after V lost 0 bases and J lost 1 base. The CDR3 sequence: CASSQSQLGDRGSYEQYV. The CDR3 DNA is TGTGCCAGCAGCCAATCTCAGTTAGGAGACAGGGGTTCCTACGAGCAGTACGTC.